Following are 10 T cell receptor beta chains from one sample sequenced in a study of vaccination and CD4 T cells after COVID-19. As to treatment: approximately nine-day PBMC culture with coronavirus spike peptide pools or control peptides (ViraFEST assay). Antigen specificity for these receptors is unknown. Sequencing of the DNA from cultured CD4+ T cells was carried out with the Oncomine TCR Beta short-read assay. Using its own MiXCR run on the PCR reads, TCRdb lists one record per CDR3 protein. The repertoire has around 15,000 distinct CDR3 sequences, around 50% of them found once; the top ten carry less than 15%. Sequencing used CD4+ T cells from blood, cultured in vitro. The source of these receptors is a human donor who had recovered from COVID-19.

V and J are TRBV20-1 and TRBJ2-7; the D gene is possibly TRBD1 (6 bases). Deletions cut 1 base from V and 7 bases from J, with 17 bases between. Germline V gives CDR1 DFQATT, CDR2 SNEGSKA (reference sequence). This CDR3 comprises 14 residues. The CDR3 sequence is CSARVPRLGGEQYF. CDR3 nucleotides: TGCAGTGCTAGAGTTCCCCGGTTAGGGGGAGAGCAGTACTTC.

The chain is built from TRBV27 and TRBJ2-7, with 10 bases that match TRBD1. Trimming removed 6 bases from V and 2 bases from J; junction bases left unmatched: 4. The CDR3 is 14 residues long. Germline CDR1 is MNHEY and CDR2 is SMNVEV (reference sequence). The CDR3 bases are TGTGCCAGCAGCCGGACAGGGGGTACCTACGAGCAGTACTTC. Its protein product is CASSRTGGTYEQYF.

The sample holds a few counts of this clonotype. The V gene is TRBV5-4, the J gene TRBJ2-7; D possibly uses TRBD1 or TRBD2 (5 bases each). V shed 1 base and J shed 3 bases, with 23 bases lying between them. The CDR3 has 18 residues. Looked up from germline, CDR1 is SGHNT and CDR2 is YYREEE (reference sequence). The DNA for the CDR3 is TGTGCCAGCAGCTTGAAATCTTCGGGGCCGCCTCGCCACTACGAGCAGTACTTC. Amino acids: CASSLKSSGPPRHYEQYF.

This clonotype qualifies as medium-sized. The rearrangement joins TRBV3-1 to TRBJ1-2, with a possible D match to TRBD1 (6 bases). Per the germline V gene, CDR1 is LGHDT and CDR2 is YNNKEL (reference sequence). The CDR3 sequence is 14 residues long. Trimming left V 6 bases short and J 7 bases short, with 18 bases between. CDR3 loop: CASSPGGRSGGYTF. Written as DNA, the CDR3 is TGTGCCAGCAGTCCTGGGGGGCGCTCGGGTGGCTACACCTTC.

The chain joins TRBV7-2 to TRBJ1-2; 8 bases are shared with TRBD1. CDR1 and CDR2 from the germline V gene are SGHTA and FQGNSA. Losses at the gene ends were 5 bases for V and 0 bases for J; bases not matched to a gene: 5. The CDR3 is made up of 15 amino acids. CDR3 sequence (DNA): TGTGCCAGCAGCGTAGGGACAGGAGCTAACTATGGCTACACCTTC. This translates into CASSVGTGANYGYTF.

This clonotype has just a few counts. The chain combines TRBV6-5 with TRBJ1-2; 8 positions agree with TRBD1. The ends lost 3 bases at V and 2 bases at J; junction bases unmatched: 11. The germline CDR1 and CDR2 sequences are MNHEY and SVGAGI. This CDR3 contains 17 residues. CDR3 in amino acids: CASSYPRQGTGNYGYTF. CDR3 nucleotide sequence: TGTGCCAGCAGTTATCCCCGACAGGGGACGGGGAACTATGGCTACACCTTC.

The genes are TRBV10-3 and TRBJ1-1; 9 bases align to TRBD1. The CDR3 has 15 amino acids. Trimming removed 3 bases from V and 3 bases from J; junction bases left unmatched: 5. Germline CDR1 and CDR2: ENHRY and SYGVKD. The chain's CDR3 is CAISERTGVYTEAFF. CDR3 sequence (DNA): TGTGCCATCAGTGAACGGACAGGGGTTTACACTGAAGCTTTCTTT.

V gene TRBV5-1 combines with J gene TRBJ1-1, with 8 bases identical to TRBD1. The V and J ends lost 2 bases and 4 bases, in that order; junction bases with no gene match: 4. The CDR3 has 14 amino acids. Looked up from germline, CDR1 is SGHRS and CDR2 is YFSETQ. The CDR3 protein is CASSLTTGGTEAFF. In DNA form, the CDR3 reads TGCGCCAGCAGCTTAACCACAGGGGGCACTGAAGCTTTCTTT.

The chain couples TRBV12-3 or TRBV12-4 to TRBJ1-1; possibly TRBD1 for D (5 bases). CDR3 length: 14 residues. Trimming removed 6 bases at V and 4 bases at J, with 15 bases between. DNA for the CDR3: TGTGCCAGCAGCCCCGATGGGGCTGGCACTGAAGCTTTCTTT. It encodes CASSPDGAGTEAFF.

As concerns this clonotype: The conserved phenylalanine or tryptophan normally closing the CDR3 is absent here, so this likely arose from a read error. Because the CDR3's place on the DNA is in doubt, the DNA is left out and the CDR3 is given as listed by TCRdb. The rearrangement uses TRBV21-1 and TRBJ2-3. TRBV21-1 is a pseudogene segment. The CDR3 comprises 12 residues, both ends counted. The CDR3 sequence: CASSKALSVGLG.